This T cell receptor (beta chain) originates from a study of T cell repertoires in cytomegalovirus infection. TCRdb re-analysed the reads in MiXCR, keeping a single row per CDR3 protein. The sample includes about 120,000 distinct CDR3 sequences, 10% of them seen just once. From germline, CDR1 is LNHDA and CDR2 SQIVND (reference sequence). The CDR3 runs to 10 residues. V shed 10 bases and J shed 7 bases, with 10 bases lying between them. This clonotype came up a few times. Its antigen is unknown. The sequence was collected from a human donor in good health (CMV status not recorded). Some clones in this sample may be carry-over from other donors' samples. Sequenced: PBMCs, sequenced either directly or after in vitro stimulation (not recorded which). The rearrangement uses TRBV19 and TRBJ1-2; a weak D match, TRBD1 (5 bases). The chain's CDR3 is CATGLGGYTF. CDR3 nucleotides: TGTGCCACAGGGCTTGGTGGCTACACCTTC.